This T cell receptor (beta chain) stems from a study of T cells in Graves' hyperthyroidism and ophthalmopathy. RNA transcripts were the template for amplifying TCR beta CDR3 regions. TCR CDR3 regions were first amplified by RT-PCR with HTBI primers. Each CDR3 protein is one row after TCRdb ran MiXCR on the multiplex PCR reads. This sample yields 500,000 to 800,000 distinct CDR3 sequences, of which just under 45% are seen a single time; about 7.7% belongs to the top ten. Looked up from germline, CDR1 is MNHNS and CDR2 is SASEGT. This CDR3 has 13 residues. Trimming removed 6 bases from V and 7 bases from J; junction bases left unmatched: 5.

V is TRBV6-1 and J is TRBJ1-4; 7 bases are a match to TRBD1. The clonotype comes from an adult man with Graves' disease, either hyperthyroidism or ophthalmopathy (not recorded which). Sequences were obtained from peripheral blood or thyroid tissue (not recorded which). The CDR3 nucleotides read TGTGCCAGCAGGACAGGGACCGGTGAAAAACTGTTTTTT. Its translation: CASRTGTGEKLFF.